Only a few counts were recorded for the clone carrying this TCR beta chain. Its antigen remains unknown. This sample is part of a study of response to subunit inactivated influenza vaccine. Points from the study as a whole: Authors suggested few new T cells are recruited by each seasonal influenza vaccination.

A single record per CDR3 protein comes from TCRdb applying MiXCR to the RT-PCR reads. This sample has about 240,000 distinct CDR3 sequences; roughly an eighth occur once, and the top ten carry approximately 7.8%. The CDR3 extends over 16 amino acids. The germline V gene has CDR1 MNHNS and CDR2 SASEGT. The germline V and J ends were trimmed by 7 bases and 0 bases, with 15 bases remaining between them. The material was non-naive T cells sorted from PBMCs, obtained 14 days before vaccination. The clonotype was recovered from a man aged 50 or older who received an inactivated influenza vaccine. The rearrangement joins TRBV6-1 to TRBJ1-4; tentative D call: TRBD1 (6 bases). The CDR3 here is CASTLDRSATNEKLFF. CDR3 in DNA: TGTGCCAGCACCCTCGACAGGTCCGCAACTAATGAAAAACTGTTTTTT.